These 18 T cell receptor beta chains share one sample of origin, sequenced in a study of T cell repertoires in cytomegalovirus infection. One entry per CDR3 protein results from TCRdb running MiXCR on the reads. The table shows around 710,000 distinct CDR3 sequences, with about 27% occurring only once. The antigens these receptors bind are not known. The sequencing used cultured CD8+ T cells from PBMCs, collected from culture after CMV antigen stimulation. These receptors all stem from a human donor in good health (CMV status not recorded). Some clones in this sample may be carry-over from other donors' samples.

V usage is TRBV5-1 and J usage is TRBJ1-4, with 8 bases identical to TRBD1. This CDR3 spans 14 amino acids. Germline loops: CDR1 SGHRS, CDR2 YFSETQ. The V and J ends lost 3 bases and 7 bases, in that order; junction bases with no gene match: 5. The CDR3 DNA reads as TGCGCCAGCAGCTCACAGGGGGTGGGTGAAAAACTGTTTTTT. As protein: CASSSQGVGEKLFF.

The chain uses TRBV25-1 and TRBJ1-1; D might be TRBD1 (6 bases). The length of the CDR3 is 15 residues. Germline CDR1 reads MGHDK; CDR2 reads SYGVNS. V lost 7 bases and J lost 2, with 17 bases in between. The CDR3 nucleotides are TGTGCCAGCATCGGGGACACCTACCCTAACACTGAAGCTTTCTTT. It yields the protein CASIGDTYPNTEAFF.

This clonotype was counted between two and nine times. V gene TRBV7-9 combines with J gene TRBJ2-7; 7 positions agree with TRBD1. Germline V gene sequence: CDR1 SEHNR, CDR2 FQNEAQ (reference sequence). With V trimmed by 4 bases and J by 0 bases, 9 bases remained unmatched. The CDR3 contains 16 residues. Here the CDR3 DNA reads TGTGCCAGCAGCTCTCCCATAGACAGGGCCTCCTACGAGCAGTACTTC. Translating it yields CASSSPIDRASYEQYF.

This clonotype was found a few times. In DNA form, the CDR3 reads TGTGCCAGCAGTGACTCATCGTCAAACACAGATACGCAGTATTTT. Protein product: CASSDSSSNTDTQYF. The chain combines TRBV6-4 with TRBJ2-3; D uncertain. The CDR3 has 15 amino acids. Germline-derived CDR1 and CDR2 are MRHNA and SNTAGT. Trimming cost V 0 bases and J 2 bases, with 9 bases left between them.

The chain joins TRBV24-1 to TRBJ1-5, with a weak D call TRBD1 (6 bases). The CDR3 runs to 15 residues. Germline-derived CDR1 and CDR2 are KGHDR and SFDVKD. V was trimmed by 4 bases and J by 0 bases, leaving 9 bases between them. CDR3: CATSEQGSSNQPQHF. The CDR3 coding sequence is TGTGCCACCAGTGAACAGGGAAGTAGCAATCAGCCCCAGCATTTT.

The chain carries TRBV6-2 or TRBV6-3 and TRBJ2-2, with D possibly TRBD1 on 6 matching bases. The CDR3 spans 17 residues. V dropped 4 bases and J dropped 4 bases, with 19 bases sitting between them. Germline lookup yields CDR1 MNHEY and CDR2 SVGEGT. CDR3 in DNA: TGTGCCAGCAGTTCCCGGGACACCTATAACCCCACCGGGGAGCTGTTTTTT. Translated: CASSSRDTYNPTGELFF.

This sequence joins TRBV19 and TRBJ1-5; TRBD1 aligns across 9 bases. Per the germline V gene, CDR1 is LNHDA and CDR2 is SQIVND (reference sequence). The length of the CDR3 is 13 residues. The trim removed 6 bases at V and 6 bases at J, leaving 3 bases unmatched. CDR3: CASRGTGRQPQHF. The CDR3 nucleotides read TGTGCCAGTAGAGGGACAGGGCGTCAGCCCCAGCATTTT.

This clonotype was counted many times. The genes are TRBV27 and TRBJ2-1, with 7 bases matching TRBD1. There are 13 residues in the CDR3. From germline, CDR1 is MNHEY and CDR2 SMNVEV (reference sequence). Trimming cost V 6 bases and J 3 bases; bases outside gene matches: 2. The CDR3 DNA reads TGTGCCAGCAGCTGGGACAGCTACAATGAGCAGTTCTTC. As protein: CASSWDSYNEQFF.

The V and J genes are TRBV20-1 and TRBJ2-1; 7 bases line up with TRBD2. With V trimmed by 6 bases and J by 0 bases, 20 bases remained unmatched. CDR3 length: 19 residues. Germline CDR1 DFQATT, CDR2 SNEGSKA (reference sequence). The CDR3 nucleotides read TGCAGTGCCCCTAGTCAAACAGCCGAGCGGGGCAGCTCCTACAATGAGCAGTTCTTC. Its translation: CSAPSQTAERGSSYNEQFF.

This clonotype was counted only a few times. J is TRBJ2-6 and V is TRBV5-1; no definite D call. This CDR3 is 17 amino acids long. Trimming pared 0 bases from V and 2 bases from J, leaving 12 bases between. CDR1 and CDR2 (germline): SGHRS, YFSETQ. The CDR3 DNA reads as TGCGCCAGCAGCTTGGTTACGGGTGTGGCTGGGGCCAACGTCCTGACTTTC. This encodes CASSLVTGVAGANVLTF.

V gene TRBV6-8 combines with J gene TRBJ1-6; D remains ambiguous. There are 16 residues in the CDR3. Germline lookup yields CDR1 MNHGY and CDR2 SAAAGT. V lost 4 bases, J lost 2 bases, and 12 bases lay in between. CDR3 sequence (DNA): TGTGCCAGCAGTTCATCGTGGGAACCCTATAATTCACCCCTCCACTTT. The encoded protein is CASSSSWEPYNSPLHF.

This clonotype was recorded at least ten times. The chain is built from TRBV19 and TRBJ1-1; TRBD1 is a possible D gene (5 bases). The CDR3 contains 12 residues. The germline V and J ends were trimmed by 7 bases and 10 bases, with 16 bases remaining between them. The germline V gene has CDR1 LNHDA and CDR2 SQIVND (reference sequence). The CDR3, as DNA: TGTGCCAGTACCAAAGGGGCGCTTGGAGCTTTCTTT. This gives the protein CASTKGALGAFF.

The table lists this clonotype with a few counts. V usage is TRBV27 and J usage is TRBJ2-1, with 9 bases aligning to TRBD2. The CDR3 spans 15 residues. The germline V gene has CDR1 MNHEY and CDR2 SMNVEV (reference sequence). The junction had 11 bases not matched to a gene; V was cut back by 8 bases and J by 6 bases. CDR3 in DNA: TGTGCCAGCTGCCCTGGGGCGGGGGGGGTCAATGAGCAGTTCTTC. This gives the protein CASCPGAGGVNEQFF.

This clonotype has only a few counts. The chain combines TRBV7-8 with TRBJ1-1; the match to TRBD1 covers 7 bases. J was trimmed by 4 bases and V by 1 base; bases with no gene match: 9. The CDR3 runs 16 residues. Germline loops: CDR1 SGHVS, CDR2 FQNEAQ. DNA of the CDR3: TGTGCCAGCAGCTTAGGGGGTCGACAGGGTAGCACTGAAGCTTTCTTT. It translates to CASSLGGRQGSTEAFF.

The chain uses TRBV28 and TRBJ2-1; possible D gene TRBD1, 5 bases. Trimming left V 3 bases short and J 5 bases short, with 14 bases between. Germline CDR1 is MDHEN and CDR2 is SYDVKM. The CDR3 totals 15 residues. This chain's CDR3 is CASSFWGETDNEQFF. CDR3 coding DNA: TGTGCCAGCAGTTTCTGGGGCGAAACAGACAATGAGCAGTTCTTC.

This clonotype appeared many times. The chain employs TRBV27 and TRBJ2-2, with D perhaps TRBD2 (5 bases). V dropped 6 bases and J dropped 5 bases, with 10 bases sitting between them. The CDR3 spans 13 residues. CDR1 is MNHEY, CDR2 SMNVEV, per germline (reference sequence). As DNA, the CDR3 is TGTGCCAGCAGCCCATCGGGGACCGGGGAGCTGTTTTTT. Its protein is CASSPSGTGELFF.

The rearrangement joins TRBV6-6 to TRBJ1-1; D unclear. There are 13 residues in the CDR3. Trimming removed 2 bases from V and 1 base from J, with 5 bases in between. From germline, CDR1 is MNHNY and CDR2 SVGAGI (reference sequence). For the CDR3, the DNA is TGTGCCAGCAGTTACATGGCGAACACTGAAGCTTTCTTT. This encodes CASSYMANTEAFF.

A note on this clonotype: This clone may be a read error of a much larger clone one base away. This CDR3 reads CASSLHPAGSPNTEALF. In nucleotides, the CDR3 is TGTGCCAGCAGCTTACACCCTGCAGGGTCCCCGAACACTGAAGCTCTCTTT. The chain carries TRBV7-2 and TRBJ1-1; perhaps TRBD1 as D (5 bases). Germline V CDR1 and CDR2: SGHTA, FQGNSA. The CDR3 contains 17 residues.